This T cell receptor (beta chain) was recorded in a study of cytomegalovirus exposure and HLA in healthy donors (dated by TCRdb to the late 2010s). For the wider study: An earlier analysis of fewer than 750 of the donors reported 250 to 350 Gb of sequence data and 95 million to 140 million unique TCR beta sequences obtained from around 180 million T cells. An early release that covered some 630 HLA-typed donors contained about 290 gigabases of sequencing data and 65 million to 100 million unique TCR sequences. The genetic ancestry cluster associated with self-reported Caucasian donors included 70% to 85% of the 398 genotyped donors. The study was designed to test whether signatures of past pathogen exposure could be identified by cataloging public T cell receptors. The study used immunosequencing to profile the T cell repertoires of under 700 subjects and linked those repertoires to cytomegalovirus serostatus. In addition to the first cohort of around 670 subjects, a separate validation cohort of around 110 different subjects was used. The study combined high-throughput TCR immunosequencing, statistical association of individual TCRs with disease status, and machine learning to predict cytomegalovirus infection status. To study patterns of TCR occurrence, a later analysis re-analyzed previously published TCR beta repertoires from hundreds of donors and added high-resolution HLA genotyping. The later analysis used no new phenotypic data to find candidate immune exposures, relying instead on TCR beta sequences and their occurrence across donors. An earlier analysis of a few hundred of the donors applied high-throughput TCR beta sequencing to assess whether each TCR beta V gene segment acted as functional or pseudogenic. Donor age, sex, ethnicity and CMV serostatus were compiled alongside the repertoire data. A later genetic analysis used genome-wide SNP genotypes for about 65% of the roughly 670 donors, treating that subset as a discovery cohort. Every discovery cohort repertoire had been produced on one sequencing platform. Class I and class II HLA loci were covered by the typing at four-digit resolution. The number of donors typed differed by locus, with about 629-640 for A, B, C, DRB1 and DQB1, over 500 for DQA1, over 600 for DPA1, and approximately 470 for DPB1. Several DR-DQ haplotypes were handled as single units for association and clustering because linkage in the cohort was strong. Across 300 to 500 genotyped donors of the cohort, an average of about 250,000 unique TCR beta nucleotide sequences per donor were sequenced, and around 20% of those sequences were non-productive.

What the study reported, not specific to this receptor: According to a later analysis, most CMV-associated TCR beta chains appeared to be HLA-restricted, and the HLA associations seemed to be driven largely by CMV exposure. Roughly uniform sequencing depth across donors was assumed in presence/absence analyses, although this assumption may not hold. For the cohort, immune exposure information was limited to CMV serostatus. In a later analysis, HLA-associated TCR beta chains showed more clonal expansion and lower generation probabilities than non-associated chains that were equally common. The earlier analysis of some 540 of the donors excluded fewer than 20 rarely observed V segments, including chromosome 9 orphons, because counts were too low. In the study, roughly 160 TCR beta chains were listed as associated with cytomegalovirus. The cohort was sequenced for TCR beta chains only, and without alpha or paired-chain data the features that could be detected were limited. Because HLA typing was unavailable for some donors at each locus, only the typed subset was used in association tests. According to the authors, the approach could potentially be generalized to other disease states and immunological phenotypes. A later genetic analysis associated a missense DCLRE1C variant with V-gene and J-gene trimming of TCR beta chains, and an independent cohort replicated the association. A later analysis associated about 17,000 TCR beta sequences with specific HLA alleles at a false discovery rate of 0.05. A later genetic analysis reported fewer N-insertions in productive TCRs among donors in an Asian-associated ancestry cluster than the approximately 700-donor mean. Because the 87-base-pair reads could not distinguish some IMGT-functional V segments, including TRBV6-2 and TRBV6-3, those segments were excluded. In a later analysis, TCR association rates were found to vary across HLA loci, with the most associated TCRs seen for DRB1 alleles and the fewest for HLA-C alleles. An earlier analysis of some 560 of the donors showed that most TCR beta V segments appeared in productive rearrangements either about 90% or about 30% of the time, which broadly matched IMGT annotations. Most TCR sequences were observed very rarely across donors, whereas some public TCRs were present in many individuals. Linkage disequilibrium might explain the correlated functional status among segregating V segments, but an unknown experimental factor could not be ruled out. Cytomegalovirus status was reported to be diagnosed by the classifier with high specificity and sensitivity in both the original and validation cohorts. A group of highly shared sequence variants was considered likely to be a technical artifact of the sequencing pipeline. A further reported finding was that TCR beta sequences accurately predicted the HLA-A and HLA-B alleles for most subjects in the first cohort. Three of the identified cytomegalovirus-associated TCR beta chains were confirmed in vitro to be specific for cytomegalovirus antigens. According to a later analysis, parvovirus B19, influenza, CMV and Epstein-Barr virus appeared linked to several top co-occurrence clusters. Strong co-occurrence of HLA alleles, especially DR and DQ, made assigning TCR associations to individual alleles difficult.

The cohort was made up of 650 to 700 healthy bone marrow donors. All cohort members were sampled while nominally healthy, although unrecorded immune exposures were likely present. The donor was CMV seronegative and belonged to the group of around 350 seronegative cohort members. A peripheral blood sample was collected from each donor, and TCR beta sequencing was performed on peripheral blood mononuclear cells. The Qiagen DNeasy Blood Extraction Kit was used to extract genomic DNA from the blood cell samples. As for this clone: Its antigen remains unidentified. Base qualities are not recorded, but no much larger clone differs from it by a single base.

After removal of 6 bases from V and 2 bases from J, the junction retains 4 bases not matched to a gene. Based on the germline V gene (reference sequence), the CDR1 and CDR2 sequences are LNHDA and SQIVND. From the cysteine through the phenylalanine, the CDR3 covers 14 amino acids. Just the 42-base CDR3 DNA is kept, in frame starting at base 1. The library came from the immunoSEQ multiplex PCR assay. For the multiplex PCR, a mixture combining 60 forward primers for TCR Vbeta segments and 13 reverse primers for TCR Jbeta segments was used. The CDR3 region of rearranged TCR beta genes was amplified from genomic DNA with a multiplex PCR assay. The Illumina HiSeq System was used to sequence the amplified TCR beta libraries as 87-base-pair reads. As for the authors' bioinformatics: A later analysis counted approximately 84 million unique TCR beta chains across the 650 to 700 repertoires, and around 12 million of these chains were shared by at least two donors. Raw reads were error-corrected and collapsed into unique sequences by a nearest-neighbor algorithm in which closely related sequences were merged to remove PCR and sequencing errors. To assign V, D and J gene segments, CDR3 sequences were aligned to IMGT reference sequences. Each retained sequence needed at least a six-nucleotide match to both a V gene segment and a J gene segment. Rearrangements were called productive when the CDR3 lacked stop codons and stayed in frame with V and J; all others were non-productive. Following IMGT convention, CDR3 was defined as the stretch from the second conserved V-encoded cysteine to the conserved J-encoded phenylalanine. Sequences without an unambiguous match to a single V gene segment were excluded from the earlier analysis of about 600 of the donors. In an earlier analysis of roughly 500 of the donors, V segments were called functional above 56.7% productive rearrangements and were called segregating when the between-donor standard deviation exceeded 5%. A statistical classification framework was built for diagnosing cytomegalovirus status from the catalog of TCR beta chain sequences. A later analysis assigned V and J genes by comparing TCR nucleotide sequences with IMGT/GENE-DB human TR gene sequences. The TCRdist pipeline was used in a later analysis to assign CDR3 sequences and most-parsimonious VDJ recombination scenarios. In a later analysis, each TCR beta chain was defined by its CDR3 amino acid sequence together with its V-gene family, and reads lacking a unique V-gene family were excluded. To address suspected cross-contamination and a sequencing artifact, a later analysis removed roughly 640 highly shared, low-generation-probability nucleotide sequences. In a later analysis, a clonal expansion index was calculated for each public chain from normalized within-repertoire ranks of inferred template counts. In a later analysis, generation probabilities were computed with a VDJ recombination model fitted to out-of-frame rearrangements, and the resulting probabilities were checked against IGoR. Hypergeometric tests were used in a later analysis to score TCR-TCR, TCR-HLA and TCR-CMV co-occurrence, with a repertoire-size bias correction applied to the TCR pairs. A later analysis estimated false discovery rates by permuting HLA or CMV assignments 20 times. In a later analysis, co-occurring TCRs were grouped using DBSCAN, and TCRdist sequence similarity was added for clustering within HLA-allele-positive subsets. For co-occurrence clustering, repertoires with fewer than 30,000 or more than 120,000 public chains were excluded, along with a handful of repertoires with anomalous nucleotide sharing. The table comes from immuneACCESS by way of TCRdb, which keeps in-frame sequences with V and J called. Part of the clones is missing from these tables; in studies checked, under half for an unresolved V gene and the rest for unknown reasons. V and J calls and clone size are given by that table; D and trimming were obtained from the DNA. The sample table contains 180,000 or so clones; only one count was recorded for approximately 67% of them. The ten biggest clones cover around 3.2% of the sample.

The sequenced sample was PBMCs. The sequence came from a man aged 35 to 55 in good health and CMV-seronegative. The rearrangement joined TRBV19 to TRBJ1-5; TRBD1 matches 7 bases in the middle. The sequenced DNA is TGTGCCAGTAGAAGACAGGGTGGCAATCAGCCCCAGCATTTT. This translates into CASRRQGGNQPQHF.